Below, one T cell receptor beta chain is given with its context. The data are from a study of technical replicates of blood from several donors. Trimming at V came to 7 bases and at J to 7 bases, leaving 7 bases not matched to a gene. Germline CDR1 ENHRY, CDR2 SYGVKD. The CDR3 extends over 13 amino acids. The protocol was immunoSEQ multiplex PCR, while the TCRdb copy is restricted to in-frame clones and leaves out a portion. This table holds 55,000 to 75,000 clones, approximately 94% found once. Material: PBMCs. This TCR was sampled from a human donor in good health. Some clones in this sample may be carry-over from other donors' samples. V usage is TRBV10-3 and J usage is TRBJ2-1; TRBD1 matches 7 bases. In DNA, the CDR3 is TGTGCCATCACCCAGGGGGTTCGGAATGAGCAGTTCTTC. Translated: CAITQGVRNEQFF.